The rows below give T cell receptor beta chains drawn from one sample of a study of blood T cell repertoires in COVID-19. Here immunoSEQ multiplex PCR was the method, and the copy in TCRdb shows in-frame clones only, minus some. The table includes some 140,000 clones, almost 80% detected once. The sequencing input was peripheral blood. Receptors originate from a man aged 55-75 years who had recovered from COVID-19. The CDR3 runs from the conserved cysteine through the conserved F or W. The order of the fields is V gene, clone size, D gene, J gene, CDR3 DNA, CDR3 protein. A D gene is named only where the DNA matches it firmly. Part of the rows lack a size; the others show once, few, many or a class for expanded clones.

>TRBV5-1|once|TRBD1|TRBJ2-7
TGCGCCAGCAGCTTGGAACAGGGGGCATCATACGAGCAGTACTTC
CASSLEQGASYEQYF
>TRBV2|-|TRBD1|TRBJ1-4
TGTGCCAGCAGCCTGGACAGGAGGGCAACTAATGAAAAACTGTTTTTT
CASSLDRRATNEKLFF
>TRBV28|-|TRBD1|TRBJ1-1
TGTGCCAGCAGTTCTCGGACAGGGGGTAGGGCTGAAGCTTTCTTT
CASSSRTGGRAEAFF
>TRBV4-1|-|-|TRBJ1-1
TGCGCCAGCAGCCAGGCCCAGATGAACACTGAAGCTTTCTTT
CASSQAQMNTEAFF
>TRBV27|-|-|TRBJ1-2
TGTGCCAGCAGTTTAAATCGAGGAGCGGGTGGCTACACCTTC
CASSLNRGAGGYTF
>TRBV11-1|-|-|TRBJ2-5
TGTGCCAGCAGCCCGGGGATTGAGACCCAGTACTTC
CASSPGIETQYF
>TRBV7-6|-|-|TRBJ2-3
TGTGCCAGCAGCTTAGGAGGGCGGGGAGGCACAGATACGCAGTATTTT
CASSLGGRGGTDTQYF
>TRBV29-1|few|-|TRBJ1-2
TGCAGCGTTACGTTCTCTAATAACTATGGCTACACCTTC
CSVTFSNNYGYTF
>TRBV30|-|TRBD1|TRBJ2-2
TGTGCCTGGAGTGTCCAGGGGGCCGGGGAGCTGTTTTTT
CAWSVQGAGELFF
>TRBV7-2|-|-|TRBJ2-5
TGTGCCAGCAGCTTAGAAGGGGGATACGAGACCCAGTACTTC
CASSLEGGYETQYF
>TRBV7-3|-|-|TRBJ2-3
TGTGCCAGCAGCTTAACTGGCGGCCCGGGGATAGATACGCAGTATTTT
CASSLTGGPGIDTQYF
>TRBV4-1|-|-|TRBJ2-1
TGCGCCAGCAGCCAAGACTATACTAGCTACAATGAGCAGTTCTTC
CASSQDYTSYNEQFF
>TRBV14|-|-|TRBJ2-1
TGTGCCAGCAGCCAAGTGGCAGGGTCCTCCTACAATGAGCAGTTCTTC
CASSQVAGSSYNEQFF
>TRBV27|-|-|TRBJ1-1
TGTGCCATCTCCCCCACTGAAGCTTTCTTT
CAISPTEAFF